This T cell receptor (beta chain) comes out of a study of chemoradiotherapy in HPV16-positive cancers. Study observations and caveats: Candidate HPV-specific clones and E7-related TCR motifs grew in tumor during treatment.

Using immunoSEQ multiplex PCR, the repertoire was profiled, and TCRdb retains in-frame clones only, with some absent. Here the sample spans around 3,200 clones, 90% to 95% being singletons. Regarding this clone: The antigen remains unidentified.

V was cut by 5 bases and J by 2 bases, with 7 bases left in between. The germline CDR1 and CDR2 sequences are MNHNY and SVGAGI (reference sequence). The CDR3 loop spans 12 amino acids. The TCR comes from a human donor with HPV-associated anogenital cancer. The biological material was taken from a patient who underwent chemoradiotherapy. J is TRBJ2-7 and V is TRBV6-6; D is possibly TRBD1 (5 bases). CDR3 in amino acids: CASSQTAYEQYF. DNA for the CDR3: TGTGCCAGCAGTCAGACAGCCTACGAGCAGTACTTC.